Shown below are 9 T cell receptor beta chains from a single sample sequenced in a study of T cells in Graves' hyperthyroidism and ophthalmopathy (dated by TCRdb to 2018 to 2020). Library creation used multiplex PCR. Instrument used: Illumina HiSeq 2000. Amplification of TCR beta CDR3 regions was carried out from RNA transcripts. A first-round RT-PCR of the TCR CDR3 used the HTBI primer set with the Qiagen OneStep RT-PCR kit. The public reads were quality trimmed at Q25 with fastp and then assembled into clones with MiXCR by TCRdb, keeping productive beta chains. Rows merge per CDR3 protein into single entries with the most common DNA and genes. This sample holds around 450,000 distinct CDR3 sequences; roughly 13% were observed only once. The ten biggest clones cover about 5% of the sample. The sequenced sample consisted of blood. The receptors shown here come from a woman under 30 with Graves' hyperthyroidism.

This clonotype was counted ten times or more. Written as DNA, the CDR3 is TGCAGCGTTGAGACCAACGTGGCCGGGATGTACAATGAGCAGTTCTTC. Protein: CSVETNVAGMYNEQFF. This chain connects TRBV29-1 to TRBJ2-1; possible D gene TRBD2, 5 bases. The CDR3 sequence is 16 residues long. V gave up 3 bases and J gave up 4 bases, with 19 bases separating them. The V gene's germline CDR1 is SQVTM and CDR2 ANQGSEA.

The chain uses TRBV11-2 and TRBJ2-1; 7 nucleotides match TRBD2. The length of the CDR3 is 16 residues. Germline assignment: CDR1 SGHAT and CDR2 FQNNGV. V shed 1 base, J shed 2 bases, and the junction held 5 bases outside the gene matches. The CDR3 DNA is TGTGCCAGCAGCTTAGTCGGACGGGGGGCCTACAATGAGCAGTTCTTC. It specifies CASSLVGRGAYNEQFF.

This clonotype was counted many times. The chain carries TRBV6-1 and TRBJ1-5; D is perhaps TRBD1 (6 bases). The CDR3 is made up of 15 amino acids. Deletions cut 5 bases from V and 5 bases from J, with 16 bases between. Germline V CDR1 and CDR2: MNHNS, SASEGT. The CDR3 nucleotides are TGTGCCAGCAGTCCATACCCGGACAGCTATCAGCCCCAGCATTTT. This sequence encodes CASSPYPDSYQPQHF.

This clonotype was observed a few times. The V and J genes are TRBV29-1 and TRBJ2-5; 8 bases are a match to TRBD2. Trimming at V came to 3 bases and at J to 5 bases, leaving 5 bases not matched to a gene. CDR1 SQVTM and CDR2 ANQGSEA come from the germline V gene. This CDR3 comprises 13 residues. The CDR3 loop is CSVDSGGRETQYF. The CDR3 DNA is TGCAGCGTTGATTCGGGAGGGCGGGAGACCCAGTACTTC. Together with reference TRBV29-1 and TRBJ2-5, the CDR3 gives the full variable domain: SAVISQKPSRDICQRGTSLTIQCQVDSQVTMMFWYRQQPGQSLTLIATANQGSEATYESGFVIDKFPISRPNLTFSTLTVSNMSPEDSSIYLCSVDSGGRETQYFGPGTRLLVL.

This clonotype has only one observation. In this CDR3 the conserved last residue, phenylalanine or tryptophan, is missing, so a read error is likely. The chain is built from TRBV7-9 and TRBJ2-7; D remains ambiguous. This CDR3 is 13 amino acids long. CDR1 and CDR2 from the germline V gene are SEHNR and FQNEAQ (reference sequence). Deletions cut 0 bases from V and 4 bases from J, with 7 bases between. The CDR3 nucleotides are TGTGCCAGCAGCTTAGCTTCAATATACGAGCAGTACCTC. Its translation: CASSLASIYEQYL.

In its sample, this clonotype was seen many times. J is TRBJ2-3 and V is TRBV2; 9 bases are a match to TRBD2. The CDR3 consists of 15 residues. CDR1 SNHLY and CDR2 FYNNEI come from the germline V gene. Trimming took 7 bases from V and 5 from J; bases not matched to a gene: 10. This chain's CDR3 is CASMRGVAGVDTQYF. The CDR3 DNA reads TGTGCCAGCATGAGGGGGGTAGCGGGAGTAGATACGCAGTATTTT.

The sample holds many counts of this clonotype. This chain joins TRBV6-1 and TRBJ2-1; D not resolved. V was clipped by 5 bases and J by 7 bases, with 12 bases between them. Germline values: CDR1 MNHNS, CDR2 SASEGT. This CDR3 is 13 amino acids long. DNA for the CDR3: TGTGCCAGCAGTTTGGCGGACGGTAATGAGCAGTTCTTC. Translated: CASSLADGNEQFF.

The CDR3 region has the DNA TGTGCCACCAGTGATTCCCGACAGCCCACAGATACGCAGTATTTT. Protein: CATSDSRQPTDTQYF. The chain is built from TRBV24-1 and TRBJ2-3; D may be TRBD1 (5 bases). V shed 2 bases and J shed 2 bases, with 10 bases lying between them. The germline gives CDR1 KGHDR, CDR2 SFDVKD. The CDR3 consists of 15 residues.

V and J are TRBV25-1 and TRBJ2-5, with 11 bases identical to TRBD2. The CDR3 covers 16 residues. V lost 2 bases to trimming and J lost 5 bases; unmatched junction nucleotides: 7. The germline V gene encodes CDR1 MGHDK and CDR2 SYGVNS. The CDR3 here is CASSEGPGTSGETQYF. In DNA form, the CDR3 reads TGTGCCAGCAGTGAAGGCCCCGGGACTAGCGGTGAGACCCAGTACTTC.